The present T cell receptor beta chain was sequenced within a study of early T cells in non-severe SARS-CoV-2 infection. Individual cDNA molecules were tagged with unique molecular identifiers. TCRdb re-derived calls from the 5' RACE reads in MiXCR, one entry per CDR3 protein. The profile shows approximately 76,000 distinct CDR3 sequences, about 12% of them singletons. This CDR3 spans 16 amino acids. V shed 4 bases, J shed 2 bases, and the junction held 11 bases outside the gene matches. From germline, CDR1 is MNHEY and CDR2 SMNVEV (reference sequence). The receptor was derived from an adult who was a healthcare worker with PCR-confirmed SARS-CoV-2 infection or an uninfected control (not recorded which). The sequenced material came from whole blood. The gene calls are TRBV27 and TRBJ2-7, with 7 positions matching TRBD2. This chain's CDR3 is CASSSIAGAGTYEQYF. DNA of the CDR3: TGTGCCAGCAGTTCCATAGCGGGCGCTGGCACCTACGAGCAGTACTTC.